This T cell receptor (beta chain) comes out of a study of T cells in Graves' hyperthyroidism and ophthalmopathy. The study enrolled patients aged 18 to 65 with newly diagnosed hyperthyroidism of under 2 months' duration. The authors obtained PBMCs from more than 8 ml of fresh peripheral blood. A few counts support this clonotype. At one boundary the junction diverges from the germline segment, which might be a read error. The source material, RNA transcripts, was used to amplify TCR beta CDR3 regions. Researchers ran a first-round RT-PCR on the TCR CDR3 using the HTBI primer set. TCRdb reprocessed the multiplex PCR reads via MiXCR and lists one record per CDR3 protein. The table includes 730,000 or so distinct CDR3 sequences, approximately 18% detected once. Specimen: blood. The TCR sequence derives from a woman aged 45-59 years with Graves' hyperthyroidism that later progressed to Graves' ophthalmopathy.

DNA of the CDR3: TGTGCCAGCAGTATATCAGGGTCGCAGTATGGCTACACCTTC. Its protein product is CASSISGSQYGYTF. The chain links TRBV27 to TRBJ1-2, with TRBD1 as a possible D gene (5 bases). This CDR3 spans 14 amino acids. The germline V gene encodes CDR1 MNHEY and CDR2 SMNVEV (reference sequence).